The source of this T cell receptor beta chain is a study of long-term antiretroviral therapy in people with HIV (dated by TCRdb to 2021 to 2024). Concerning the study at large: The earliest samples were collected about a decade before the 2015 WHO recommendation for immediate ART, when ART was typically delayed until CD4 counts fell. A retrospective serial study tested whether changes in peripheral blood TRB repertoire composition and diversity were associated with ART initiation and durable HIV suppression. A total of about 180 cryopreserved PBMC samples were contributed to the cohort by 30 adults with confirmed HIV infection, with samples collected serially over a mean of approximately six years (range 1-12). Among the 30 to 35 participants with HIV, around ten were female. No cross-contamination during QIAcube processing turned up in test extractions that ran a monoclonal T-cell line alongside 33 polyclonal samples. Study-level results and caveats: A significant increase in TRB diversity was found to be associated with ART initiation, although TRB diversity was observed to remain significantly below that of transplant donor controls even after long-term ART. The samples were dated from about 2004 to 2017, and the ART regimens that were used may be less effective than current ART regimens. Unsorted PBMC were profiled instead of sorted CD4+ and CD8+ T cells because pre-ART samples had limited cell numbers. Inferences about post-ART repertoire changes were limited because no data were available on ART adherence, viral resistance or therapy changes. Owing to limited PBMC availability, only the TCR beta chain was sequenced, without alpha chain pairing. Compared with controls, HIV repertoires had narrower CDR3 length ranges, and the network structure pointed to an antigen-experienced repertoire that shifted only slightly toward naive after ART. At every time point, the repertoire was dominated by expanded TRB clones first identified before ART initiation, although this dominance fluctuated and, in many PLHIV, declined after ART.

Sequencing of the TRB variable region was done with the immunoSEQ hsTCRB v3.0 assay at survey level resolution. The targeted TRB sequencing depth was about 35,000-55,000 T-cell genomes per sample. An Illumina MiSeq with a v3 150-cycle kit was used to sequence the pooled TRB libraries. The authors' pipeline ran thus. Repertoire analysis ran in R within a reproducible Nextflow workflow covering QC, data transformation and analysis. Custom analyses were implemented in LymphoSeq2, an R package for AIRR-Seq data exploration. A handful of samples that yielded fewer than 5000 total TRB sequences were excluded, so that approximately 200 HIV repertoires were analyzed. Among the roughly 200 retained HIV repertoires, about 57 were collected before ART initiation and roughly 130 after ART initiation. Repertoires were downsampled to 5000 TRB nucleotide sequences, and summary statistics were averaged over 100 downsampling iterations. Only TRB sequences with CDR3 regions of at least seven amino acids were retained for analysis. Diversity was assessed using a clonality score derived from Shannon entropy and using the Gini coefficient. Repertoire networks linked the top 5000 CDR3 amino acid sequences whenever two sequences differed by an edit distance of one. Antigen specificity groups and MHC restriction were predicted for TRB CDR3 amino acid sequences with GLIPH2. To flag known CMV, EBV, HIV or tissue antigen associations, CDR3 amino acid sequences were matched against VDJdb and McPAS-TCR. Pre-ART, post-ART and control groups were compared with Wilcoxon signed-rank tests and Holm-Bonferroni correction. Held by TCRdb, this immuneACCESS table contains in-frame sequences only and omits some clones. Under half of the omission traces to an unresolved V gene where checked; the cause of the rest is unknown. V and J calls and clone size follow that table, whereas D and trimming were derived from the DNA. The sample table holds about 39,000 clones, of which approximately 86% were seen once. The ten biggest clones cover roughly 3.6% of the sample.

Participants were included only if at least one PBMC sample before ART initiation and at least two post-ART samples were available. All participants with HIV were treated in the United States of America. Before DNA extraction, cryopreserved samples of roughly 1-11 million PBMC were thawed and then washed. At the time of the earliest PBMC sample, participants with HIV were aged between roughly 20 and 55 years. Per participant, PBMC samples came from 1-4 timepoints prior to ART initiation and 2-8 timepoints following ART initiation, for a median of 7 samples. Serial HIV viral load, CD4+ T-cell count, ART history and demographic data were obtained for every participant. Genomic DNA was extracted from unsorted PBMC with a Qiagen kit on a QIAcube, processed in batches of 12 samples. With respect to this clone: Its antigen remains unidentified. Per-nucleotide qualities are absent, and no much larger clonotype sits a single base away.

The source material was unsorted PBMCs, sampled just before starting antiretroviral therapy. The TCR comes from a woman between 18 and 29 years old with HIV.

The CDR3 in this case is CASSRYEQYF. The DNA is TGTGCCAGCAGTCGCTACGAGCAGTACTTC. The receptor chain draws on TRBV28 and TRBJ2-7; the D gene is not confidently resolved. The CDR3 starts with the cysteine, ends with the phenylalanine, and has 10 residues. Of all the DNA, just the CDR3 is kept, 30 bases in frame from base 1. The trim is 5 bases for V and 3 bases for J, with a gap of 2 bases between the germline ends. The germline V gene specifies MDHEN as CDR1 and SYDVKM as CDR2.